This T cell receptor beta chain was sequenced in a study of shared clonotypes between healthy human individuals. Study details: Researchers assigned three CD4 naive, three CD4 memory, two CD8 naive and one CD8 memory plate to each donor.

Original handling: ImmunoSEQ output held junction-only sequences without quality scores, so filtering differed. Data came from immunoSEQ multiplex PCR; TCRdb stores just in-frame clones and leaves some out. D and trimming come from the DNA, and the V and J calls and clone size come from that table. The table lists 1,100,000 or so clones, around 82% of them singletons, with 0.4% to 0.55% in the top ten. Trimming removed 2 bases from V and 5 bases from J; junction bases left unmatched: 11. This CDR3 has 16 residues. Germline-derived CDR1 and CDR2 are MDHEN and SYDVKM. The receptor comes from a man younger than 35 in good health. Some clones in this sample may be carry-over from other donors' samples. Material for sequencing was memory CD4+ T cells from PBMCs. The subset is: CD45RA-negative fraction. The chain links TRBV28 to TRBJ2-7; TRBD2 aligns across 8 bases. The CDR3 DNA reads as TGTGCCAGCAGTTTACCTTCAATAGCGGGGAGGAACGAGCAGTACTTC. It is translated as CASSLPSIAGRNEQYF.